Ten or more counts support the clone carrying this T cell receptor beta chain. The sample comes from a study of T cells in Graves' hyperthyroidism and ophthalmopathy. Study overall: Initial diagnosis, before any treatment, was when peripheral blood was collected.

The study included ophthalmopathy patients with Clinical Activity Score at least 3, NOSPECS grade at least 4 and duration under 3 months. Source material for PBMCs was 9 to 10 ml fresh peripheral blood. The source material, RNA transcripts, was used to amplify TCR beta CDR3 regions. The HTBI primer set served for first-round RT-PCR of the TCR CDR3. TCRdb processed the multiplex PCR reads anew with MiXCR; each CDR3 protein has one entry. The sample includes roughly 250,000 distinct CDR3 sequences, roughly 20% of them seen just once. CDR1 is LGHDT and CDR2 is YNNKEL in the germline V gene (reference sequence). Trimming pared 2 bases from V and 6 bases from J, leaving 25 bases between. This CDR3 region has 18 residues.

This receptor was taken from a man aged 25-40 years with Graves' ophthalmopathy. Sequenced material: blood. The V call is TRBV3-1, the J call TRBJ1-2; the D gene is possibly TRBD1 (5 bases). CDR3 region: CASSQNDQGLARRHGYTF. In DNA, the CDR3 is TGTGCCAGCAGCCAAAACGACCAGGGTCTGGCTAGGCGTCATGGCTACACCTTC.